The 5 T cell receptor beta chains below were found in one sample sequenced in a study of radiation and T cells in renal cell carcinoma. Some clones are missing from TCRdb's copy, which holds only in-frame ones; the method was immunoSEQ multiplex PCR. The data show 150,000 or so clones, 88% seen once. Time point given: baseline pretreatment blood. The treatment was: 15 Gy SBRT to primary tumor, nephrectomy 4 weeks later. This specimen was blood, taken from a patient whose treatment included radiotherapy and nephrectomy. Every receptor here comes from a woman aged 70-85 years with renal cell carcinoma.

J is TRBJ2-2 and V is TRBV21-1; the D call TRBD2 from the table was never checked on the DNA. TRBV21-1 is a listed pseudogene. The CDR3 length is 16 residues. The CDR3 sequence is CASSKVSREVSGELFF. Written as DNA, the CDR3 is TGTGCCAGCAGCAAAGTGAGCAGGGAGGTCTCCGGGGAGCTGTTTTTT.

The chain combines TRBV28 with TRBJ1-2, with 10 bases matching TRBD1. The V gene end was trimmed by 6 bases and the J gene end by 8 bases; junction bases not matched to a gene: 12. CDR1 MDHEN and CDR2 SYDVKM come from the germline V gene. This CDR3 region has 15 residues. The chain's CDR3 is CASSPTRQGAPGYTF. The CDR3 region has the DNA TGTGCCAGCAGCCCTACCCGACAGGGGGCTCCAGGCTACACCTTC.

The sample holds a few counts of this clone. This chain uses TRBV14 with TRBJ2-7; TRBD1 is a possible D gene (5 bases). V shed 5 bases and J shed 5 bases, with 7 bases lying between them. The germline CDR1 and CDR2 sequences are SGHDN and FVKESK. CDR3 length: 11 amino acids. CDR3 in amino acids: CASSGAHEQYF. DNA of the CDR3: TGTGCCAGCAGCGGGGCCCACGAGCAGTACTTC.

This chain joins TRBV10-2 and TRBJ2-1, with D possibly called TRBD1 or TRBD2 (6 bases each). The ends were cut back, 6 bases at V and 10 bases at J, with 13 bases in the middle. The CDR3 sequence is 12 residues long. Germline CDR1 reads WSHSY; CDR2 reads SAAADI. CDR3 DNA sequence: TGCGCCAGCAGCCCGGGGGCTAAGGAGCAGTTCTTC. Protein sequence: CASSPGAKEQFF.

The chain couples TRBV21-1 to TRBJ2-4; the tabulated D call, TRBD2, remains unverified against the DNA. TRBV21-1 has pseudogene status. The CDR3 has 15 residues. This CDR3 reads CASSPQEGTKNIQYF. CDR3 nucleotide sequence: TGTGCCAGCAGCCCTCAAGAGGGAACCAAAAACATTCAGTACTTC.